This T cell receptor (beta chain) appears in the sequencing data of a study of T cells after yellow fever vaccination (dated by TCRdb to the late 2010s). Concerning the study at large: The SMART-Seq v4 Ultra Low Input RNA kit was used to prepare libraries from fractions with low cell numbers. The cohort comprised two healthy male donors, one aged 18 to 30 and one aged 30 to 40 years. Blood samples were taken at several timepoints before and after primary and secondary immunization, and bulk PBMC replicates and cell subsets were isolated. To follow T-cell clones before and after primary and booster YFV17D yellow fever vaccination, bulk TCR alpha and beta repertoires were sequenced over time. The study at large found these results: A small share of clonotypes occurred in both CD4 and CD8 compartments, likely arising from convergent recombination. Computational filtering was required because FACS-sorted repertoires could contain abundant contaminating clonotypes from the bulk population. After the booster, most of the clones that had expanded following primary vaccination were detected again (approximately 96% of CD4 and 80% to 90% of CD8), which suggests that memory was broadly maintained. Compared with the primary T-cell response, the secondary T-cell response was faster but weaker, reaching its peak on day 5 rather than on day 15. Because the study included only a couple of donors, the extent to which the findings can be generalized is limited.

The listed sequencing device is Illumina NovaSeq 6000. Synthesis of TCR cDNA relied on 5'RACE template switching, a step that introduced a universal primer site along with unique molecular identifiers. Priming of cDNA synthesis was performed from both the TCR alpha and TCR beta constant segments. Library amplification used two PCR steps, and the second PCR step added sample barcodes and sequencing adapters. Sequencing of libraries was performed on Illumina HiSeq 2500 (2x100 bp) or NovaSeq (2x150 bp). The authors' analysis ran thus. Reads were demultiplexed and collapsed into UMI consensus sequences with MIGEC, and V(D)J alignment was performed with MiXCR. Clonotypes responding to the vaccine were identified with edgeR on replicate PBMC samples, with the criteria of FDR below 0.01 and a log2 fold change above 5 up to day 15. Each bulk clonotype was labeled CD4 or CD8 based on which sequenced repertoire, CD4 or CD8, contained the clonotype at higher abundance. The raw public reads went through TCRdb reprocessing: fastp at Q25, MiXCR clone calling, in-frame beta chains kept. Every entry covers one CDR3 protein and lists the most common genes and DNA from its rows. TCRdb, not the authors, supplied the V and J calls. In all, the sample holds some 170,000 distinct CDR3 sequences, and approximately 9.7% of those were seen once. The ten largest clones take up about a third of the sample.

Taken with the paper, the label for treatment or condition translates to: live attenuated yellow fever vaccine strain. A standard Ficoll-Paque protocol was used to isolate PBMCs from peripheral blood. Dynabeads CD4 and CD8 positive selection kits were used to isolate CD4 and CD8 T-cell fractions. TriZol was used to extract RNA from bulk PBMCs, CD4 and CD8 fractions, and dextramer-positive and dextramer-negative fractions. A few counts support this clonotype. There is no known antigen for this receptor. No quality values exist for individual bases; no much larger clone is one base distant. Here the sequenced sample was CD8+ T cells sorted from PBMCs, taken 45 days after the yellow fever booster vaccination. The source is a man aged 18 to 35 who received the YFV17D yellow fever vaccine.

The DNA sequence is given as TGTGCCAGCAGTGAAACGGACAGACCACCCCTCCACTTT. The encoded protein is CASSETDRPPLHF. In this chain, TRBV25-1 is recombined with TRBJ1-6, with a weak D call of TRBD1 (6 bases match). The CDR3 sequence holds 13 residues, the cysteine and phenylalanine included. Of all the DNA, just the CDR3 is kept, 39 bases in frame from base 1. Trimming removed 2 bases from V and 11 bases from J, leaving 10 bases between the germline ends. Taken from the germline V gene, the CDR1 and CDR2 loops are MGHDK and SYGVNS.